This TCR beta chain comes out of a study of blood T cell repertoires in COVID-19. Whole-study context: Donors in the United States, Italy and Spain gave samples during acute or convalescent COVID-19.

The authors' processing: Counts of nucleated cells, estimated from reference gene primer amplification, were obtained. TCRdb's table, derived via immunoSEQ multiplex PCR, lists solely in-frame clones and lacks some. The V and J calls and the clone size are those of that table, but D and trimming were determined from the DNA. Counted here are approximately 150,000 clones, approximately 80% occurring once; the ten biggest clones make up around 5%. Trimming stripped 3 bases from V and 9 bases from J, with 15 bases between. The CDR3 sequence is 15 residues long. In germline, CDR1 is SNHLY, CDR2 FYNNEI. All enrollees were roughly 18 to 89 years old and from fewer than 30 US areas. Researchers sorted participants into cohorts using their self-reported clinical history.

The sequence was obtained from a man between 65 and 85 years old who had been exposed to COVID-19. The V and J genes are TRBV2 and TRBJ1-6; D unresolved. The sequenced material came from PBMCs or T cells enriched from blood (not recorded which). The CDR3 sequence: CASSDLAGVGSPLHF. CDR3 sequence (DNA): TGTGCCAGCAGTGATTTGGCAGGTGTAGGTTCACCCCTCCACTTT.